Given below is one T cell receptor (beta chain) in context. Seattle's enrolled individuals joined amid active infection and were then monitored longitudinally. Repertoires were generated with immunoSEQ multiplex PCR, while TCRdb's copy carries only in-frame clones and drops some. The sample shows approximately 80,000 clones, approximately 85% of them seen only once. The sample belongs to a study of blood T cell repertoires in COVID-19. Study as a whole: T cells, B-cell-depleted T cells, or PBMCs supplied cDNA or gDNA.

The germline V gene encodes CDR1 MNHEY and CDR2 SVGAGI. Trimming shortened V by 0 bases and J by 7 bases, and 4 bases separated the two germline ends. The CDR3 runs 13 residues. The source is a middle-aged man with COVID-19, enrolled during active disease. Sequencing was performed on peripheral blood. This chain uses TRBV6-5 with TRBJ1-6; D remains ambiguous. This CDR3 is CASSYSGNSPLHF. In DNA, the CDR3 is TGTGCCAGCAGTTACTCCGGGAATTCACCCCTCCACTTT.